The clone carrying this T cell receptor beta chain came up many times. What it binds is not known. Preparation of the TCRbeta library used unique molecular identifiers. Via MiXCR, TCRdb re-called the PCR reads, giving one row per CDR3 protein. The table has about 200,000 distinct CDR3 sequences, under 8.5% seen once. This CDR3 comprises 13 residues. Trimming cost V 6 bases and J 12 bases, with 18 bases left between them. These data come from a study of T-cell reconstitution after alpha-beta-depleted transplantation in children. Study conclusions and caveats: The authors attributed T-cell counts and diversity one year after transplant mostly to newly produced T cells. As was reported, about two months after transplant, alpha-beta T cells came from several hundred expanded graft clones.

The chain is built from TRBV12-3 or TRBV12-4 and TRBJ2-1; a possible D gene is TRBD2 (6 bases). The TCR was taken from a boy aged 2-15 years with acute lymphoblastic leukemia, due to receive a stem cell transplant. Sequenced material: PBMCs, taken before TCRalphabeta/CD19-depleted stem cell transplant. The DNA of the CDR3 is TGTGCCAGCAGCACCGGACGAGGCGGGGTGCAGTTCTTC. This translates into CASSTGRGGVQFF.